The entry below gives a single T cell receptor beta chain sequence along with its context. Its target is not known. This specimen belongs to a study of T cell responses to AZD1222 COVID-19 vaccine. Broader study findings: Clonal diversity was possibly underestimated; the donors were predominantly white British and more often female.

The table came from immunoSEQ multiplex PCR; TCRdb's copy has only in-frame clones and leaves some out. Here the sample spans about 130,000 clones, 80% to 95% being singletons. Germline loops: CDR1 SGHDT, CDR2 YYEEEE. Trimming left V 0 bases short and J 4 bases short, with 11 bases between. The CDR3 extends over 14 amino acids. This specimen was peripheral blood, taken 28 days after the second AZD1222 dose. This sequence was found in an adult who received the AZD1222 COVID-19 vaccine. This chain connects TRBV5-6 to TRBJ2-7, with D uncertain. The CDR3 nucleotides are TGTGCCAGCAGCTTGGCCTTGCGACCTTACGAGCAGTACTTC. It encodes CASSLALRPYEQYF.